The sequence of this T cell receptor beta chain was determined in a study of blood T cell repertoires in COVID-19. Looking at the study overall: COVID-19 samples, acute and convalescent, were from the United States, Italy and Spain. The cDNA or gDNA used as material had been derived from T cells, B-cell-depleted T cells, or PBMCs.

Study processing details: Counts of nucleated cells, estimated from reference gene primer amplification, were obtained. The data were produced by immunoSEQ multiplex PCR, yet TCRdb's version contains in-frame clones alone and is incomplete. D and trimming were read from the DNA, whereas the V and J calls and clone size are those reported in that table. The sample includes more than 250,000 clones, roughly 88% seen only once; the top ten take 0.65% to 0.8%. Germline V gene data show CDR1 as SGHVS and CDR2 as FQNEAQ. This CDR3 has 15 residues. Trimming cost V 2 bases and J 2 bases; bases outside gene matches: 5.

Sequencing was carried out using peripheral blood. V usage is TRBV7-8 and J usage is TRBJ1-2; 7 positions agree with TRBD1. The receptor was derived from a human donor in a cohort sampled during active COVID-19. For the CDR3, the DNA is TGTGCCAGCAGCTTACAGGGGGTAAAAAACTATGGCTACACCTTC. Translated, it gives CASSLQGVKNYGYTF.